This record concerns one TCR beta chain sequence. What it binds is not known. The sample belongs to a study of shared clonotypes between healthy human individuals. Turning to the study itself: With ages of 18 to 49, the donors were two women and a few men. Overall study findings and caveats: Larger estimated richness was generally seen in naive subsets than in memory subsets. For naive CD4 cells, 4.5% to 6.5% of clonotypes were shared across several donors.

Terminally differentiated effector memory CD45RA+ cells were excluded from the naive CD8 cells, which were CD45RO-negative and positively selected for CCR7. J lost 7 bases, V lost 6 bases, and 18 bases had no gene match. Germline-derived CDR1 and CDR2 are SNHLY and FYNNEI. The CDR3 sequence is 16 residues long. Some clones are missing from TCRdb's copy, which holds only in-frame ones; the method was immunoSEQ multiplex PCR. The sample lists around 2,000,000 clones; roughly 94% were seen once. This rearrangement joins TRBV2 to TRBJ2-7; 7 bases map to TRBD2. The receptor comes from a man aged 18 to 30 in good health. The specimen sequenced was naive CD8+ T cells sorted from blood. CDR3 sequence: CASSPRSASGEWEQYF. The CDR3 DNA sequence: TGTGCCAGCAGCCCAAGGTCGGCTAGCGGCGAATGGGAGCAGTACTTC.